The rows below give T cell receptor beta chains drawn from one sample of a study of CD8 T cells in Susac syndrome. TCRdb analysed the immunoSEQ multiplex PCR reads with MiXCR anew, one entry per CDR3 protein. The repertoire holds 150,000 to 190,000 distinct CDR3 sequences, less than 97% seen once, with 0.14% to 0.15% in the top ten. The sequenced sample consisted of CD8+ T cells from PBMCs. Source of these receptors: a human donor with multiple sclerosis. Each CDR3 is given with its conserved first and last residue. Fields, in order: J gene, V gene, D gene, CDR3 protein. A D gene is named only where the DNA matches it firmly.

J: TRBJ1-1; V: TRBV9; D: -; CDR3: CASSPFGGPTEAFF
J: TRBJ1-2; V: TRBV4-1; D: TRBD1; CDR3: CASSQRAGTGAPNYGYTF
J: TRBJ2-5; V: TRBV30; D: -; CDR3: CAWSVLWETQYF
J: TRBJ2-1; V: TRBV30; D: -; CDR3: CAWTALGSYNEQFF
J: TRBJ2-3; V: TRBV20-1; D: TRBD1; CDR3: CSARDVQGVTDTQYF
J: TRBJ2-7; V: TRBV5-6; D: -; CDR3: CASSFVQTSYGQYF
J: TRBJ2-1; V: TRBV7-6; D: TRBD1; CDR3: CASSLGQEGNEQFF
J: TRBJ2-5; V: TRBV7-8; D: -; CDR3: CASSLAWGAAGTQYF
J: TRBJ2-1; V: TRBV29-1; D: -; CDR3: CSARGGINEQFF
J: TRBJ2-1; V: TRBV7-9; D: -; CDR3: CASSLEGSFNEQFF
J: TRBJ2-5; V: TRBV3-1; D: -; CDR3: CASSQDGQSTCKYF
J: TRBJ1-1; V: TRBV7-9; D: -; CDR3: CASSLGFRGAFF
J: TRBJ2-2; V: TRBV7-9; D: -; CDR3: CASSSRHTGELFF
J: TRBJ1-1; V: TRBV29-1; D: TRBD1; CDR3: CSVQGQGVWNTEAFF
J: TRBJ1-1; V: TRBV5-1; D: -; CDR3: CASSFTVLNTEAFF
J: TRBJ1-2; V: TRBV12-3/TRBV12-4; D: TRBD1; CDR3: CASSFTTGGYGYTF
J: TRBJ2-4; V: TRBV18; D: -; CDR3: CASSPGDSWNIQYF
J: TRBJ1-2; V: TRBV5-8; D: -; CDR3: CASTHGGFYGYTF
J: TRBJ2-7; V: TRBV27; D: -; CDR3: CASGGLPVYEQYF
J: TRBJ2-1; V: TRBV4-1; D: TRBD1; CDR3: CASSQDLWDRRNEQFF
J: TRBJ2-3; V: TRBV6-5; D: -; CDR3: CASRAAWADTQYF
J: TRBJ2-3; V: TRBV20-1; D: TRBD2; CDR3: CSARQSGGALDTQYF
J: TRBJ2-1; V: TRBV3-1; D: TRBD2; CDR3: CASSQPGLVSRHEQFF
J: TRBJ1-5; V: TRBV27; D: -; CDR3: CASSYSAGRVGQPQHF
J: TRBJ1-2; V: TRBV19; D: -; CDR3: CASMPGLGTEDGYTF
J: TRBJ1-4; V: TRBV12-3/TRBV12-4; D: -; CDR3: CASSSGEKLFF
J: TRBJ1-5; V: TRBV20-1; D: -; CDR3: CSALRGFGNQPQHF
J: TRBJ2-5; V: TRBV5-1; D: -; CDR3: CASSLAGTQETQYF
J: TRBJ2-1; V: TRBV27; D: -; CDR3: CASRTGLGDYNEQFF
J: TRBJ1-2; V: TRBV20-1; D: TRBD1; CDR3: CSARGQGPRGYTF
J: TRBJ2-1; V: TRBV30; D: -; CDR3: CAWTGLRNEQFF
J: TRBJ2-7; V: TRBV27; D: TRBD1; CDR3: CASSLSTGRVGNEQYF
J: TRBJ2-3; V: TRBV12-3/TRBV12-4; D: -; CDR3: CASSLRGDTQYF
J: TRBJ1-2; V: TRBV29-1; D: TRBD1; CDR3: CSVRDSRGYGYTF
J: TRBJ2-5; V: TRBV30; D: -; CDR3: CAWSVSLGQYF
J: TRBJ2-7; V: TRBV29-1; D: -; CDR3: CSVEDLEHSYEQYF
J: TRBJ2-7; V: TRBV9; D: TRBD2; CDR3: CASSDGGAVDEQYF
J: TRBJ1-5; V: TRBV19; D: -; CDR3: CASSMPSRLQTDQPQHF
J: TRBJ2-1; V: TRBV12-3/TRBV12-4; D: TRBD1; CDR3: CASSLGTGGWYEQFF
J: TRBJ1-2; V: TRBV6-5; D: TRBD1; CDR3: CASSYSGTGFVGYTF
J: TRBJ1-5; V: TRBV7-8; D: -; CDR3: CASSFGVRGGGYPQHF
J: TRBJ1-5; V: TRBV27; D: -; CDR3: CASSFRPSGPQHF